This T cell receptor (beta chain) was found in a study of shared clonotypes between healthy human individuals. The V end was cut by 5 bases, the J end by 7 bases, with 14 bases between. Germline V gene lookup returns CDR1 MNHNY and CDR2 SVGAGI (reference sequence). The CDR3 spans 13 residues. Overall study results and limits: Genetic and exposure-history diversity was limited by the small donor number.

About 28,000 T cell genomes (about 270 ng DNA) went into each PBMC replicate. Libraries were prepared by immunoSEQ multiplex PCR; TCRdb keeps only in-frame clonotypes and omits some of them. This sample yields about 560,000 clones, of which around three quarters are seen a single time; more than 10% belongs to the top ten. For this clone: What it binds is unknown.

Donors were healthy HIV-negative adults without recent acute infections or vaccinations. Sequencing was done on a sample of PBMCs. The sequence came from a woman in her thirties or forties in good health. Some clones in this sample may be carry-over from other donors' samples. The V gene is TRBV6-6, the J gene TRBJ1-2, with a weak D call TRBD1 (5 bases). The CDR3 loop is CASSGGGGRGYTF. CDR3 nucleotide sequence: TGTGCCAGCAGTGGGGGTGGGGGACGTGGCTACACCTTC.